One sample yielded the 20 T cell receptor beta chains listed below, sequenced in a study of cytomegalovirus exposure and HLA in healthy donors. Sequencing used immunoSEQ multiplex PCR; TCRdb keeps in-frame clones, though not all of them. The data contain 200,000 to 250,000 clones, around 78% of them singletons. The sample comprised PBMCs. These receptors all stem from a woman younger than 35 in good health and CMV-seronegative.

V and J are TRBV4-1 and TRBJ2-3; a possible D gene is TRBD2 (6 bases). The germline V gene has CDR1 MGHRA and CDR2 YSYEKL. Trimming took off 1 base at V and 2 bases at J, with 7 bases between the two ends. The CDR3 is made up of 14 amino acids. CDR3 coding DNA: TGCGCCAGCAGCCAAGGACTAGTCACAGATACGCAGTATTTT. This translates into CASSQGLVTDTQYF.

V gene TRBV29-1 combines with J gene TRBJ2-1; possible D gene TRBD1, 6 bases. The CDR3 sequence is 15 residues long. Germline-derived CDR1 and CDR2 are SQVTM and ANQGSEA. The V and J ends lost 0 bases and 7 bases respectively, with 16 bases between them. The CDR3 loop reads CSVEDRLLRGNEQFF. CDR3 in DNA: TGCAGCGTTGAAGATCGCTTACTCAGGGGTAATGAGCAGTTCTTC.

The rearrangement joins TRBV27 to TRBJ2-7; 7 bases are shared with TRBD2. V trimming: 2 bases; J trimming: 3 bases; junction bases outside the gene matches: 7. The CDR3 totals 15 residues. The germline V gene encodes CDR1 MNHEY and CDR2 SMNVEV (reference sequence). The CDR3 region has the DNA TGTGCCAGCAGTTTAGAGCGGGAAAGGGTCTACGAGCAGTACTTC. Its protein is CASSLERERVYEQYF.

The rearrangement joins TRBV7-9 to TRBJ1-5; D is ambiguous. V dropped 5 bases and J dropped 10 bases, with 15 bases sitting between them. Looked up from germline, CDR1 is SEHNR and CDR2 is FQNEAQ (reference sequence). CDR3 size: 13 residues. DNA for the CDR3: TGTGCCAGCAGCCTTAGGGATCGGACTCCCCAGCATTTT. The encoded protein is CASSLRDRTPQHF.

The CDR3 DNA reads TGCGCCAGCAGCTTGGGTGGGGGTCCAGATACGCAGTATTTT. It is translated as CASSLGGGPDTQYF. The genes are TRBV5-1 and TRBJ2-3; D possibly uses TRBD1 or TRBD2 (5 bases each). There are 14 residues in the CDR3. Per the germline V gene, CDR1 is SGHRS and CDR2 is YFSETQ. Trimming left V 0 bases short and J 4 bases short, with 9 bases between.

The rearrangement joins TRBV4-2 to TRBJ1-1; D is possibly TRBD1 (6 bases). There are 16 residues in the CDR3. Trimming took 0 bases from V and 0 from J, leaving 11 bases between them. Germline assignment: CDR1 LGHNA and CDR2 YNFKEQ. The CDR3: CASSQDVGAMNTEAFF. The CDR3 DNA follows: TGTGCCAGCAGCCAAGACGTGGGGGCCATGAACACTGAAGCTTTCTTT.

The V and J genes are TRBV2 and TRBJ1-2, with TRBD1 matching 9 bases. The J segment lost 7 bases and the V segment lost 0 bases, leaving 21 bases of the junction unmatched. This CDR3 comprises 20 residues. Germline CDR1 is SNHLY and CDR2 is FYNNEI. CDR3 nucleotide sequence: TGTGCCAGCAGTGAAGCGCGGCGGGGGGTCAGGGACAGGGCACCGGGTGGCTACACCTTC. This codes for CASSEARRGVRDRAPGGYTF.

The chain is built from TRBV6-1 and TRBJ1-1, with D perhaps matching TRBD1 (5 bases). CDR3 length equals 15 residues. Trimming took 7 bases from V and 5 from J, leaving 20 bases between them. Looked up from germline, CDR1 is MNHNS and CDR2 is SASEGT. The CDR3, as DNA: TGTGCCAGCACCCCTTGGGTACTAGACAGTACTGAAGCTTTCTTT. Protein sequence: CASTPWVLDSTEAFF.

The J gene is TRBJ1-4, the V gene TRBV10-3; D is uncertain. Deletions cut 2 bases from V and 5 bases from J, with 9 bases between. This CDR3 spans 14 amino acids. The germline V gene encodes CDR1 ENHRY and CDR2 SYGVKD. CDR3 sequence: CAISEGQPNEKLFF. CDR3 in DNA: TGTGCCATCAGTGAGGGGCAGCCGAATGAAAAACTGTTTTTT.

The chain recombines TRBV4-1 with TRBJ1-1, with 10 bases fitting TRBD1. Germline CDR1 reads MGHRA; CDR2 reads YSYEKL. The CDR3 runs to 13 residues. The CDR3 DNA reads TGCGCATCTCGTAGGACAGGGGGAACTGAAGCTTTCTTT. Its protein is CASRRTGGTEAFF.

This clone was observed a handful of times. This chain links TRBV27 with TRBJ2-7; a possible D gene is TRBD1 (7 bases). V gave up 7 bases and J gave up 3 bases, with 19 bases separating them. CDR1 is MNHEY and CDR2 is SMNVEV in the germline V gene (reference sequence). There are 15 residues in the CDR3. CDR3: CASTLPGGPSYEQYF. The CDR3 DNA is TGTGCCAGCACACTTCCAGGGGGGCCGAGCTACGAGCAGTACTTC.

The rearrangement links TRBV16 to TRBJ1-2; the D gene is possibly TRBD1 (6 bases). The CDR3 is 14 residues long. Germline V gene data show CDR1 as KGHSY and CDR2 as FQNENV. V was shortened by 4 bases and J by 5 bases, with 14 bases between the two germline ends. CDR3 nucleotides: TGTGCCAGCAGCCGCAAGGACAGACTATATGGCTACACCTTC. The encoded protein is CASSRKDRLYGYTF.

The chain joins TRBV28 to TRBJ1-4; the D gene is possibly TRBD1 (6 bases). Germline lookup yields CDR1 MDHEN and CDR2 SYDVKM. Trimming shortened V by 3 bases and J by 3 bases, and 8 bases separated the two germline ends. The CDR3 runs 14 residues. The CDR3 nucleotides are TGTGCCAGCAGTTTGACAGGATCTAATGAAAAACTGTTTTTT. Its translation: CASSLTGSNEKLFF.

The chain has TRBV5-6 and TRBJ1-3, with unresolved D. Per germline, CDR1 SGHDT and CDR2 YYEEEE. The CDR3 sequence is 15 residues long. V lost 0 bases to trimming and J lost 0 bases, with 7 bases between them. CDR3 in DNA: TGTGCCAGCAGCTTGGGGCCGAGCTCTGGAAACACCATATATTTT. The encoded protein is CASSLGPSSGNTIYF. The variable domain in full, completed from reference TRBV5-6 and TRBJ1-3, reads DAGVTQSPTHLIKTRGQQVTLRCSPKSGHDTVSWYQQALGQGPQFIFQYYEEEERQRGNFPDRFSGHQFPNYSSELNVNALLLGDSALYLCASSLGPSSGNTIYFGEGSWLTVV.

V is TRBV6-1 and J is TRBJ1-5, with D possibly being TRBD1 (6 bases). V lost 6 bases, J lost 1 base, and 13 bases lay in between. The CDR3 has 15 amino acids. Germline V gene lookup returns CDR1 MNHNS and CDR2 SASEGT. The chain's CDR3 is CASRAGVPSNQPQHF. In DNA, the CDR3 is TGTGCCAGCAGGGCAGGGGTTCCCAGCAATCAGCCCCAGCATTTT.

The J gene is TRBJ1-1, the V gene TRBV12-5; D may be TRBD1 (5 bases). Trimming cost V 1 base and J 10 bases, with 7 bases left between them. The germline V gene has CDR1 LGHNT and CDR2 FRNRAP. The CDR3 runs to 11 residues. In DNA, the CDR3 is TGTGCTAGTGGTTTGGCAGGGAGAGCTTTCTTT. Residues: CASGLAGRAFF.

V gene TRBV28 combines with J gene TRBJ2-3, with D possibly being TRBD1 or TRBD2 (5 bases each). V dropped 5 bases and J dropped 0 bases, with 15 bases sitting between them. The CDR3 has 16 amino acids. Germline CDR1 and CDR2: MDHEN and SYDVKM. CDR3 sequence reads: CASSQNVWGSTDTQYF. DNA of the CDR3: TGTGCCAGCAGTCAAAACGTTTGGGGGAGCACAGATACGCAGTATTTT. The full variable domain, with the rest looked up from reference TRBV28 and TRBJ2-3, is DVKVTQSSRYLVKRTGEKVFLECVQDMDHENMFWYRQDPGLGLRLIYFSYDVKMKEKGDIPEGYSVSREKKERFSLILESASTNQTSMYLCASSQNVWGSTDTQYFGPGTRLTVL.

The count of this clone is one. The chain carries TRBV27 and TRBJ2-1; TRBD2 matches at 10 bases. This CDR3 region has 14 residues. Trimming took 6 bases from V and 6 from J; bases not matched to a gene: 5. Germline-derived CDR1 and CDR2 are MNHEY and SMNVEV (reference sequence). CDR3 sequence reads: CASRAGGPSNEQFF. The DNA for the CDR3 is TGTGCCAGCAGAGCGGGAGGGCCTTCCAATGAGCAGTTCTTC.

In the case of this clone: An end of the junction differs from the germline gene, which may be a read error. V is TRBV5-1 and J is TRBJ1-2; 10 positions match TRBD1. CDR3 size: 14 residues. CDR1 and CDR2 (germline): SGHRS, YFSETQ. CDR3 in DNA: TGCGCCACCAGCCCGGGACAGGGGAACTATGGCTACACCTTC. Amino acids: CATSPGQGNYGYTF. Together with reference TRBV5-1 and TRBJ1-2, the CDR3 gives the full variable domain: KAGVTQTPRYLIKTRGQQVTLSCSPISGHRSVSWYQQTPGQGLQFLFEYFSETQRNKGNFPGRFSGRQFSNSRSEMNVSTLELGDSALYLCATSPGQGNYGYTFGSGTRLTVV.

This clone is a singleton in its sample. The chain has TRBV18 and TRBJ2-7; D might be TRBD2 (5 bases). Trimming stripped 4 bases from V and 0 bases from J, with 10 bases between. From germline, CDR1 is KGHSH and CDR2 LQKENI. This CDR3 has 14 amino acids. The CDR3 sequence is CASSLAFSSYEQYF. The CDR3 region has the DNA TGTGCCAGCTCACTAGCGTTTAGCTCCTACGAGCAGTACTTC.